The present T cell receptor beta chain was sequenced within a study of graft-versus-host responses after intestinal transplantation. A note on this clone: What it binds is not known.

V was trimmed by 2 bases and J by 1 base, leaving 11 bases between them. Germline values: CDR1 MGHRA, CDR2 YSYEKL. The CDR3 loop spans 15 amino acids. Libraries were prepared by immunoSEQ multiplex PCR; TCRdb keeps only in-frame clonotypes and omits some of them. The repertoire has about 85,000 clones, around 93% of them found once; the top ten carry 7.6%. The TCR was taken from a human donor who was the organ donor for an intestinal transplant. The starting material was unstimulated CD8+ T cells sorted from spleen or lymph node cells, obtained before transplant. This chain uses TRBV4-1 with TRBJ1-1; no clear D. The CDR3 is CASSQLPGRNTEAFF. CDR3 nucleotide sequence: TGCGCCAGCAGCCAACTCCCAGGACGGAACACTGAAGCTTTCTTT.